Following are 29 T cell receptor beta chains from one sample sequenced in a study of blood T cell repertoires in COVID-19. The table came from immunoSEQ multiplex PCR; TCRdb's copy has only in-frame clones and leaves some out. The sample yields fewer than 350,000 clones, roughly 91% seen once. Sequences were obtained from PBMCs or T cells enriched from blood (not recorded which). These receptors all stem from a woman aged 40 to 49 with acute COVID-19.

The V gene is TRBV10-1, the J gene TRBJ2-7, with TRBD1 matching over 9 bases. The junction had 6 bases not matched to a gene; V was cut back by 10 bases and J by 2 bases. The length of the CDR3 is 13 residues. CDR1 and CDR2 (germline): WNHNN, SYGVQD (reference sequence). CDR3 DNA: TGCGCCAATACGGGACAGGGTCCCTACGAGCAGTACTTC. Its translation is CANTGQGPYEQYF.

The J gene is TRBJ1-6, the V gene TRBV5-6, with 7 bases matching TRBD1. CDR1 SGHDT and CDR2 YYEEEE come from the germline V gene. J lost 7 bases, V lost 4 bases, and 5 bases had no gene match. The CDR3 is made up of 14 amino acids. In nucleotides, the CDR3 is TGTGCCAGCAGCCAGGGACAGATAAATTCACCCCTCCACTTT. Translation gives CASSQGQINSPLHF.

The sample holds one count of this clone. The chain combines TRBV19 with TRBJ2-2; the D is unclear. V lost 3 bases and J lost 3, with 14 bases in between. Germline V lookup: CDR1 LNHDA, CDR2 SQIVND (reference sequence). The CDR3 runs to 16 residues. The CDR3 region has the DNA TGTGCCAGTAGTATTGTGTACTCCTACTACACCGGGGAGCTGTTTTTT. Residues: CASSIVYSYYTGELFF.

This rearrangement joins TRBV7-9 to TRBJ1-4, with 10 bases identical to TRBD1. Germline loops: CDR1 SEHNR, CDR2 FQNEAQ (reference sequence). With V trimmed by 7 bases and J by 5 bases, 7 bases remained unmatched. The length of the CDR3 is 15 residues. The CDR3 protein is CASTSPGQGNEKLFF. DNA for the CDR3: TGTGCCAGCACCTCCCCGGGACAGGGGAATGAAAAACTGTTTTTT. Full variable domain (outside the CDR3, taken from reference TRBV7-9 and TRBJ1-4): DTGVSQNPRHKITKRGQNVTFRCDPISEHNRLYWYRQTLGQGPEFLTYFQNEAQLEKSRLLSDRFSAERPKGSFSTLEIQRTEQGDSAMYLCASTSPGQGNEKLFFGSGTQLSVL.

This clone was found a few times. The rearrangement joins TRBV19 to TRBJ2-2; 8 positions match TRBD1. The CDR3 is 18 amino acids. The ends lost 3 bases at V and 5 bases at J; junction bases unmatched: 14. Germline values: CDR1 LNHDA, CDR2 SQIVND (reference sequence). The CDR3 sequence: CASSMGLSGQVRTGELFF. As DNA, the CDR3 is TGTGCCAGTAGTATGGGACTGTCGGGACAGGTTAGAACCGGGGAGCTGTTTTTT.

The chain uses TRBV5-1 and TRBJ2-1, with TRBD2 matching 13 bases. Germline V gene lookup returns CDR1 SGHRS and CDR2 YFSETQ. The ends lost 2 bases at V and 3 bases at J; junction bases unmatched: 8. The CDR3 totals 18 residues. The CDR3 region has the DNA TGCGCCAGCAGCTTTCGACTAGCGGGGGGCTGGGGCTACAATGAGCAGTTCTTC. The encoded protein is CASSFRLAGGWGYNEQFF.

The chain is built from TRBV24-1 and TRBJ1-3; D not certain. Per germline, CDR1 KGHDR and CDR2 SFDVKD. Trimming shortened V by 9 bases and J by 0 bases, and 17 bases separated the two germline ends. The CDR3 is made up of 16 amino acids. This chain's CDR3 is CATSPRHSSSGNTIYF. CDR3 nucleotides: TGTGCCACCTCACCCAGGCACTCCAGCTCTGGAAACACCATATATTTT.

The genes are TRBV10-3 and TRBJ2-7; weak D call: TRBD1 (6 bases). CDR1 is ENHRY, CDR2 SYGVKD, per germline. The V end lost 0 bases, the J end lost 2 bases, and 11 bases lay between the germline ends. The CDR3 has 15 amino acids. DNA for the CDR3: TGTGCCATCAGTGAGTCAAGGGGACAAGCCTACGAGCAGTACTTC. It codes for CAISESRGQAYEQYF.

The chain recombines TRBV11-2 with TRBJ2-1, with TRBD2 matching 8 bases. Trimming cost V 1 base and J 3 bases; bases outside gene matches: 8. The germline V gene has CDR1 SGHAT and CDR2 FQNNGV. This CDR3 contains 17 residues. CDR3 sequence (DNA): TGTGCCAGCAGCTTAGTATCTAGCGGGCTCCTCTACAATGAGCAGTTCTTC. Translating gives CASSLVSSGLLYNEQFF.

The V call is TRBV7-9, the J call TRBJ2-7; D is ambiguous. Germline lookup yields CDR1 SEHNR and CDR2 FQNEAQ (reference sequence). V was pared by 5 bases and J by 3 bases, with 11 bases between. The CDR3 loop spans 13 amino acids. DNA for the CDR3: TGTGCCAGCAGCCACGGGTCCGTCTACGAGCAGTACTTC. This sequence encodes CASSHGSVYEQYF. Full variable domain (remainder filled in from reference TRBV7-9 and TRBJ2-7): DTGVSQNPRHKITKRGQNVTFRCDPISEHNRLYWYRQTLGQGPEFLTYFQNEAQLEKSRLLSDRFSAERPKGSFSTLEIQRTEQGDSAMYLCASSHGSVYEQYFGPGTRLTVT.

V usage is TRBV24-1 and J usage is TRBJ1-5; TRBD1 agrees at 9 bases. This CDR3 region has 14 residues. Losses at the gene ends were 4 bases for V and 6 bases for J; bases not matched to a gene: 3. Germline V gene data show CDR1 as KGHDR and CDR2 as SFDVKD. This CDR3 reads CATSDVGQGQPQHF. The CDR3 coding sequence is TGTGCCACCAGTGACGTGGGACAGGGTCAGCCCCAGCATTTT.

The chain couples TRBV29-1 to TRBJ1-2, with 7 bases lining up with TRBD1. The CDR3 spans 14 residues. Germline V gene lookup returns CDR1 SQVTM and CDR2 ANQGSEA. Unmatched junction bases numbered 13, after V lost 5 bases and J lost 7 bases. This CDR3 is CSVSPGTDLSGYTF. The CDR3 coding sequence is TGCAGCGTTTCCCCCGGGACAGACCTCTCTGGCTACACCTTC.

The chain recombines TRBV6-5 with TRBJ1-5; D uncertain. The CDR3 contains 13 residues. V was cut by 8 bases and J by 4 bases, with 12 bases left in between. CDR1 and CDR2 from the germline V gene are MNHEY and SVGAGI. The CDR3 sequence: CASRQKSNQPQHF. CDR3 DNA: TGTGCCAGCCGCCAAAAGAGTAATCAGCCCCAGCATTTT.

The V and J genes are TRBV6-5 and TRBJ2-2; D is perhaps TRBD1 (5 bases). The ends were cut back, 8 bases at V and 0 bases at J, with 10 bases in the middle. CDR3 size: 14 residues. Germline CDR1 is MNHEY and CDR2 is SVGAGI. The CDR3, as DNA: TGTGCCAGCCACAAAGGGGCGAACACCGGGGAGCTGTTTTTT. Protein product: CASHKGANTGELFF.

The CDR3 DNA reads TGTGCCAGCAGTTTATCGGTACAGTCTCCTGGCTACACCTTC. As protein: CASSLSVQSPGYTF. The chain joins TRBV27 to TRBJ1-2; D unresolved. The ends were cut back, 0 bases at V and 7 bases at J, with 12 bases in the middle. CDR3 size: 14 residues. Germline V gene lookup returns CDR1 MNHEY and CDR2 SMNVEV (reference sequence).

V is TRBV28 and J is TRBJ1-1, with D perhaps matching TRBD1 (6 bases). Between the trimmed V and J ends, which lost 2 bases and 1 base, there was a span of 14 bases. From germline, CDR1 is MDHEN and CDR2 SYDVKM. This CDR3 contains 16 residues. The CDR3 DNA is TGTGCCAGCAGTTTAAGGGACATCCTAACGAACACTGAAGCTTTCTTT. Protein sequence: CASSLRDILTNTEAFF.

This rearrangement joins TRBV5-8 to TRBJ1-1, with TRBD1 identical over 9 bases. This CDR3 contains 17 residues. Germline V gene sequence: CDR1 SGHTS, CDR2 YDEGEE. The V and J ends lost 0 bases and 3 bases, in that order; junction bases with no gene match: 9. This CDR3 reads CASSLVAGQGRDTEAFF. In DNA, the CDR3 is TGTGCCAGCAGCTTGGTCGCGGGACAGGGTAGGGACACTGAAGCTTTCTTT.

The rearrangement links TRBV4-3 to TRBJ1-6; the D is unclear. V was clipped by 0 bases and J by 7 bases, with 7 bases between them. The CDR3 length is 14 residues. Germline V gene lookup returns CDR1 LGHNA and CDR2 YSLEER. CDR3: CASSQDLANSPLHF. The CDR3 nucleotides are TGCGCCAGCAGCCAAGATCTCGCGAATTCACCCCTCCACTTT.

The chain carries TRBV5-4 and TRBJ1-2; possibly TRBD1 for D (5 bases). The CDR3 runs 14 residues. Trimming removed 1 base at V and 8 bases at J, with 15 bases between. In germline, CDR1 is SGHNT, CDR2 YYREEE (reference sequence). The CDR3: CASSLRSTARGYTF. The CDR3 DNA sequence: TGTGCCAGCAGCTTGAGGTCGACAGCTCGGGGCTACACCTTC.

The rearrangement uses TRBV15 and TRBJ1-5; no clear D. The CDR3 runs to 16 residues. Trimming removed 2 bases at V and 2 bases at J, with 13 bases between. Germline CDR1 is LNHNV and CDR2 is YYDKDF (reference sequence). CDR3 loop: CATSRTNLLGNQPQHF. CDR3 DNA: TGTGCCACCAGCAGAACCAACTTGCTTGGCAATCAGCCCCAGCATTTT.

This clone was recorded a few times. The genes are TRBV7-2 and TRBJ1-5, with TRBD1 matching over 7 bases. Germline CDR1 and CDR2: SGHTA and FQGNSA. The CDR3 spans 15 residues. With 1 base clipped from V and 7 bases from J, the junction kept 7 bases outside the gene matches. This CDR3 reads CASSLDSGGWQPQHF. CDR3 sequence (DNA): TGTGCCAGCAGCTTAGATTCAGGGGGATGGCAGCCCCAGCATTTT.

CDR3 residues: CASSLRAATKGESSYNEQFF. In DNA, the CDR3 is TGTGCCAGCAGCTTAAGGGCCGCTACGAAGGGGGAGAGCTCCTACAATGAGCAGTTCTTC. V is TRBV7-8 and J is TRBJ2-1; D may be TRBD1 (6 bases). The CDR3 is made up of 20 amino acids. CDR1 is SGHVS and CDR2 is FQNEAQ in the germline V gene. V lost 2 bases, J lost 0 bases, and 23 bases lay in between.

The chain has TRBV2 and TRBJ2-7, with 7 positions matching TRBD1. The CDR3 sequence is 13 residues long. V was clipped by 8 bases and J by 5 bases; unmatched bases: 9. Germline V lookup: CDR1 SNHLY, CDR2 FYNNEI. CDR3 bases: TGTGCCAGCGACAGGGTAAGGCACAACGAGCAGTACTTC. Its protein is CASDRVRHNEQYF.

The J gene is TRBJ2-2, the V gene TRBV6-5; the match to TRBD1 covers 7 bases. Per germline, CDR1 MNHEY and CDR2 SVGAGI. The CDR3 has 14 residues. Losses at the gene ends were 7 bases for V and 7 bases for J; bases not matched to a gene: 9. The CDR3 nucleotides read TGTGCCAGCACCACCACAGGGGAGCACGGGGAGCTGTTTTTT. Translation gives CASTTTGEHGELFF.

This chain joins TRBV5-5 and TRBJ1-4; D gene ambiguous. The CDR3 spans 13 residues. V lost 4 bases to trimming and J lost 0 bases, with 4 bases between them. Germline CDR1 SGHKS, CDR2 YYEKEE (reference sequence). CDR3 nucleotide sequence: TGTGCCAGCAGCCGGGCAACTAATGAAAAACTGTTTTTT. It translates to CASSRATNEKLFF.

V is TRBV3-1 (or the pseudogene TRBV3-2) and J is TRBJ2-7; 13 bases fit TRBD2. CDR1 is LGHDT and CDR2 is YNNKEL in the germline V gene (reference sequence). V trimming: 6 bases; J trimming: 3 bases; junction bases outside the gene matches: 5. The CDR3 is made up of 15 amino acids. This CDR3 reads CASRPTSGGFYEQYF. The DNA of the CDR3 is TGTGCCAGCAGACCGACTAGCGGGGGGTTCTACGAGCAGTACTTC.

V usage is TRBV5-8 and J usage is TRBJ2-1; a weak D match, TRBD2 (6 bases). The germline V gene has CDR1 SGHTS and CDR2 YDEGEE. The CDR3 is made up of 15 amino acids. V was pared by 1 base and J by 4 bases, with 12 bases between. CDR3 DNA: TGTGCCAGCAGCTTGCGGGGGATGCCATACAATGAGCAGTTCTTC. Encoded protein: CASSLRGMPYNEQFF.

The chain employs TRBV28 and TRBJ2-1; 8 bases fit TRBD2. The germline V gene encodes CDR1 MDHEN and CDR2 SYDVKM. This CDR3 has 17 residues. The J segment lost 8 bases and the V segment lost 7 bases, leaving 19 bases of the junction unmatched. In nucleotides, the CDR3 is TGTGCCAGCATGTCGGTTTTCGTGGCAGGGACTAGAGATGAGCAGTTCTTC. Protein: CASMSVFVAGTRDEQFF.

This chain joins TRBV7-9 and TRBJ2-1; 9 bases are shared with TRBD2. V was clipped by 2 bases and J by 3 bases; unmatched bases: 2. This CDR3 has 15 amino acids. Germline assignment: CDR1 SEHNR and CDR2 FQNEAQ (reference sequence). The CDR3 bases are TGTGCCAGCAGCTTATTAGCGGGGGTCTACAATGAGCAGTTCTTC. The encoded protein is CASSLLAGVYNEQFF.